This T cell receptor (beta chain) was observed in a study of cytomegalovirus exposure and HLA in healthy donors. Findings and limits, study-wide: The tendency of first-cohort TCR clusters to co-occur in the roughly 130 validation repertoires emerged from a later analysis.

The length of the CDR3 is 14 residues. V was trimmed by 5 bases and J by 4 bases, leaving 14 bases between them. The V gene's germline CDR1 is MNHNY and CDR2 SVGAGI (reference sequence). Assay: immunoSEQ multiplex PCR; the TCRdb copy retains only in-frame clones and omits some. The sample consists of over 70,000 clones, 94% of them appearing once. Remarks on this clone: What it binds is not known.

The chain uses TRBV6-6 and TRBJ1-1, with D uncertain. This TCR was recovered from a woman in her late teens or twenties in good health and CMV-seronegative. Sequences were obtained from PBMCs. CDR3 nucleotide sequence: TGTGCCAGCAGTCACCGAATAGAGGGCACTGAAGCTTTCTTT. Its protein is CASSHRIEGTEAFF.